The rows below give T cell receptor beta chains drawn from one sample of a study of cytotoxic CD8 clonotypes in ibrutinib-treated CLL. TCRdb keeps only in-frame clones here, not all; method: immunoSEQ multiplex PCR. Of some 200,000 clones listed, roughly 65% are singletons. The sample was PBMCs, taken after 12 months of ibrutinib treatment. The receptors stem from a human donor with chronic lymphocytic leukemia. The CDR3 runs from the conserved cysteine through the conserved F or W. D genes are given only for firm matches. The size field is filled for only some rows; it gives once, few, many or a size class.

few	TRBV11-2	TRBJ1-1	NA	CASSLDRVNTEAFF	TGTGCCAGCAGCTTAGACAGGGTGAACACTGAAGCTTTCTTT
NA	TRBV9	TRBJ1-1	NA	CASSVGQGHYTEAFF	TGTGCCAGCAGCGTAGGGCAGGGCCACTACACTGAAGCTTTCTTT
NA	TRBV2	TRBJ1-1	NA	CASGGTVKNTEAFF	TGTGCCAGCGGGGGTACAGTAAAGAACACTGAAGCTTTCTTT
NA	TRBV5-1	TRBJ2-7	NA	CASSLTEGGFYEQYF	TGCGCCAGCAGCTTGACAGAGGGAGGTTTCTACGAGCAGTACTTC
NA	TRBV29-1	TRBJ2-2	NA	CSVGAGHTGELFF	TGCAGCGTTGGGGCAGGGCACACCGGGGAGCTGTTTTTT
NA	TRBV27	TRBJ2-1	NA	CASSPRQGNNEQFF	TGTGCCAGCAGTCCCCGTCAGGGGAACAATGAGCAGTTCTTC
NA	TRBV20-1	TRBJ2-5	TRBD2	CPGTSKETQYF	TGCCCAGGGACTAGCAAAGAGACCCAGTACTTC
NA	TRBV9	TRBJ1-4	NA	CASSDGGNNEKLFF	TGTGCCAGCAGCGATGGAGGAAATAATGAAAAACTGTTTTTT
few	TRBV7-9	TRBJ1-1	TRBD1	CASSRRTGVNNEAFF	TGTGCCAGCAGCAGAAGGACAGGGGTCAACAATGAAGCTTTCTTT
NA	TRBV18	TRBJ2-1	NA	CASSPILVDSYNEQFF	TGTGCCAGCTCACCCATCTTAGTAGATTCCTACAATGAGCAGTTCTTC
NA	TRBV6-5	TRBJ1-6	NA	CASNDGGFMSSPLHF	TGTGCCAGCAATGACGGAGGGTTTATGAGTTCACCCCTCCACTTT
NA	TRBV18	TRBJ1-2	NA	CASSPRGGLANYGYTF	TGTGCCAGCTCACCACGAGGGGGTTTAGCTAACTATGGCTACACCTTC
NA	TRBV23-1	TRBJ2-6	NA	CASRYRTYRASGANVLTF	TGCGCCAGCAGATACAGGACGTACCGAGCATCTGGGGCCAACGTCCTGACTTTC
few	TRBV13	TRBJ1-2	TRBD1	CASSLDRGPLDYGYTF	TGTGCCAGCAGCCTGGACAGGGGCCCGTTGGACTATGGCTACACCTTC
NA	TRBV5-1	TRBJ2-6	TRBD2	CASSPGTSSGANVLTF	TGCGCCAGCAGCCCCGGGACTAGTTCTGGGGCCAACGTCCTGACTTTC
NA	TRBV4-1	TRBJ1-2	TRBD1	CASSPTGNNYGYTF	TGCGCCAGCAGCCCGACAGGGAATAACTATGGCTACACCTTC
few	TRBV6-5	TRBJ1-1	NA	CASVDVGRMNTEAFF	TGTGCCAGCGTCGACGTCGGGCGGATGAACACTGAAGCTTTCTTT
NA	TRBV7-9	TRBJ1-1	NA	CASSLTTGKDEAFF	TGTGCCAGCAGCCTCACCACAGGGAAGGATGAAGCTTTCTTT
NA	TRBV19	TRBJ2-1	TRBD2	CASSLLAGGLSSYNEQFF	TGTGCCAGTAGTTTACTAGCGGGAGGTCTAAGCTCCTACAATGAGCAGTTCTTC
few	TRBV2	TRBJ1-2	NA	CASTRGEGYGYTF	TGTGCCAGCACCCGGGGGGAGGGCTATGGCTACACCTTC
NA	TRBV29-1	TRBJ2-3	NA	CSVELGITDTQYF	TGCAGCGTTGAATTGGGCATCACAGATACGCAGTATTTT
many	TRBV6-1	TRBJ2-3	TRBD1	CASTTGGEVDTQYF	TGTGCCAGCACTACAGGGGGCGAGGTAGATACGCAGTATTTT
few	TRBV7-9	TRBJ1-1	NA	CASSFTGMNTEAFF	TGTGCCAGCAGCTTTACAGGGATGAACACTGAAGCTTTCTTT
NA	TRBV4-2	TRBJ2-3	TRBD2	CASSQGRASGPSTDTQYF	TGTGCCAGCAGCCAAGGACGGGCTAGCGGGCCCAGCACAGATACGCAGTATTTT
NA	TRBV7-3	TRBJ2-1	NA	CASSAQGTPHNEQFF	TGTGCCAGCAGCGCTCAGGGGACACCTCACAATGAGCAGTTCTTC
NA	TRBV30	TRBJ1-1	NA	CAWSRTEAFF	TGTGCCTGGAGTAGGACTGAAGCTTTCTTT
few	TRBV4-1	TRBJ1-5	NA	CASSQDPASNQPQHF	TGCGCCAGCAGCCAAGATCCCGCTTCCAATCAGCCCCAGCATTTT
NA	TRBV28	TRBJ2-1	NA	CASSFVNEQFF	TGTGCCAGCAGTTTCGTGAATGAGCAGTTCTTC
NA	TRBV19	TRBJ2-7	TRBD2	CASSPQGRTSGLEQYF	TGTGCCAGTAGTCCTCAGGGCCGGACTAGCGGGCTCGAGCAGTACTTC
NA	TRBV20-1	TRBJ1-2	NA	CSASRSGYTF	TGCAGTGCAAGCCGCTCTGGCTACACCTTC
once	TRBV7-9	TRBJ1-3	NA	CASSLVRSSGNTIYF	TGTGCCAGCAGCTTAGTCAGGTCCTCTGGAAACACCATATATTTT
NA	TRBV6-5	TRBJ2-4	NA	CANLGGGAAKNIQYF	TGTGCCAACCTAGGGGGGGGCGCGGCCAAAAACATTCAGTACTTC
NA	TRBV25-1	TRBJ2-1	TRBD2	CASSDSTSGSSDEQFF	TGTGCCAGCAGTGACTCGACTAGCGGGAGTTCGGATGAGCAGTTCTTC
NA	TRBV2	TRBJ1-5	NA	CASSPGTQFNQPQHF	TGTGCCAGCAGCCCCGGGACCCAATTCAATCAGCCCCAGCATTTT
NA	TRBV7-9	TRBJ1-2	NA	CASSKSGGYTF	TGTGCCAGCAGCAAAAGTGGAGGCTACACCTTC
NA	TRBV28	TRBJ2-3	NA	CASSSLGRGQGSDTQYF	TGTGCCAGCAGCTCCCTCGGGAGGGGACAGGGTTCCGATACGCAGTATTTT
once	TRBV11-2	TRBJ2-1	NA	CASSLIFGLLVNEQFF	TGTGCCAGCAGCTTGATCTTCGGACTACTGGTAAATGAGCAGTTCTTC
NA	TRBV18	TRBJ2-3	NA	CASSPVADTQYF	TGTGCCAGCTCACCCGTAGCAGATACGCAGTATTTT
NA	TRBV14	TRBJ2-3	NA	CASSQSWGDTQYF	TGTGCCAGCAGCCAGAGTTGGGGGGATACGCAGTATTTT
NA	TRBV12-5	TRBJ2-7	TRBD1	CASGLDFGTGAYEQYF	TGTGCTAGTGGTTTGGATTTCGGGACAGGGGCCTACGAGCAGTACTTC
once	TRBV9	TRBJ2-5	NA	CASSPSGRQETQYF	TGTGCCAGCAGTCCCAGTGGGAGACAAGAGACCCAGTACTTC
NA	TRBV7-2	TRBJ1-3	NA	CASSRAGGSGNTIYF	TGTGCCAGCAGCCGCGCGGGAGGATCTGGAAACACCATATATTTT
NA	TRBV30	TRBJ1-5	NA	CAWSAGLSSNQPQHF	TGTGCCTGGAGTGCGGGCCTTTCAAGCAATCAGCCCCAGCATTTT
NA	TRBV29-1	TRBJ1-1	NA	CSVGRTGTYTEAFF	TGCAGCGTTGGGAGGACGGGGACGTACACTGAAGCTTTCTTT
NA	TRBV7-9	TRBJ1-2	TRBD1	CASSLRDRDSYGYTF	TGTGCCAGCAGCTTACGGGACAGGGACTCCTATGGCTACACCTTC
NA	TRBV11-3	TRBJ2-5	NA	CASSLRANHPQETQYF	TGTGCCAGCAGCCTCAGGGCCAATCACCCTCAAGAGACCCAGTACTTC
NA	TRBV14	TRBJ2-3	TRBD2	CASSQDSSGRFLLGTDTQYF	TGTGCCAGCAGCCAAGATTCTAGCGGGAGGTTTCTTCTTGGCACAGATACGCAGTATTTT
NA	TRBV6-5	TRBJ1-1	TRBD1	CASSYLPGQDLEAFF	TGTGCCAGCAGTTATCTACCGGGACAGGACCTTGAAGCTTTCTTT
few	TRBV15	TRBJ1-2	NA	CATSRGDGNYGYTF	TGTGCCACCAGCAGAGGAGACGGGAACTATGGCTACACCTTC
NA	TRBV11-3	TRBJ2-7	NA	CASSLGDSRSDEQYF	TGTGCCAGCAGCTTAGGAGACAGTAGATCCGACGAGCAGTACTTC
NA	TRBV6-5	TRBJ1-6	NA	CASRAGLYNSPLHF	TGTGCCAGCAGAGCCGGGCTGTATAATTCACCCCTCCACTTT